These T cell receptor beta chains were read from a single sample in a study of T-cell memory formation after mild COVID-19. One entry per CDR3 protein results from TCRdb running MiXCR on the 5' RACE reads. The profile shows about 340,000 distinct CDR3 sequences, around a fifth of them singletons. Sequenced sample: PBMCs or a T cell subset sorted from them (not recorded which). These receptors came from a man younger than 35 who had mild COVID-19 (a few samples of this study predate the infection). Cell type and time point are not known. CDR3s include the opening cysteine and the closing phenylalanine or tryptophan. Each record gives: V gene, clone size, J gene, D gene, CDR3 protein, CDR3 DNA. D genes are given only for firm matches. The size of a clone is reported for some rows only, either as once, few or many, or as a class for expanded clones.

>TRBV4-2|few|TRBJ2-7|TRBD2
CASSQEAGGAYEQYF
TGTGCCAGCAGCCAAGAAGCGGGGGGGGCCTACGAGCAGTACTTC
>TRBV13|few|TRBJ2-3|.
CASSSQRELGSSTDTQYF
TGTGCCAGCAGTTCCCAGCGAGAACTAGGTTCTAGCACAGATACGCAGTATTTT
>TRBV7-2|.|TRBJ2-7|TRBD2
CASSTRGSGGLTYEQYF
TGTGCCAGCAGCACCCGGGGAAGCGGGGGACTAACCTACGAGCAGTACTTC
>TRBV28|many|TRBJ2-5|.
CASSLPPQETQYF
TGTGCCAGCAGTTTACCACCACAAGAGACCCAGTACTTC
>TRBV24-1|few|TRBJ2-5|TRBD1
CATSDPQGDGETQYF
TGTGCCACCAGTGACCCACAGGGGGACGGGGAGACCCAGTACTTC
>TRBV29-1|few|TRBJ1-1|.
CSVHTPGAGTEAFF
TGCAGCGTCCATACACCGGGCGCGGGCACTGAAGCTTTCTTT
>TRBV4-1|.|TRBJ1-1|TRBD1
CASSQGRTGEGREEAFF
TGCGCCAGCAGCCAGGGGCGGACAGGGGAGGGCCGAGAGGAGGCTTTCTTT
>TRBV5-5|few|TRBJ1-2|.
CASSSYWTAYGYTF
TGTGCCAGCAGCTCGTACTGGACAGCATATGGCTACACCTTC
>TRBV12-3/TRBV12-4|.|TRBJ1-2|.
CASSLIPNFYGYTF
TGTGCCAGCAGTTTAATTCCGAATTTCTATGGCTACACCTTC
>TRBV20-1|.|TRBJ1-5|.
CSASHSNQPQHF
TGCAGTGCTAGTCATAGCAATCAGCCCCAGCATTTT
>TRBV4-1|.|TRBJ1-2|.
CASSHVPGRTWDYGYTF
TGCGCCAGCAGCCACGTTCCGGGACGCACCTGGGACTATGGCTACACCTTC
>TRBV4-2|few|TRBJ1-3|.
CASSQETVISGNTIYF
TGTGCCAGCAGCCAAGAAACAGTCATATCTGGAAACACCATATATTTT
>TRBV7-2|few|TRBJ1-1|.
CASSLVHGTSMNTEAFF
TGTGCCAGCAGCTTAGTTCATGGTACGAGCATGAACACTGAAGCTTTCTTT
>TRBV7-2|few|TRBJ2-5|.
CASSLARVQETQYF
TGTGCCAGCAGCTTAGCCAGGGTCCAAGAGACCCAGTACTTC
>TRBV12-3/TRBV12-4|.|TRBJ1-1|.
CASSWALSRAFF
TGTGCCAGCAGTTGGGCCCTCAGTAGAGCTTTCTTT
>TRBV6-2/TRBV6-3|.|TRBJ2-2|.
CALSRNTGELFF
TGTGCCCTTTCAAGGAACACCGGGGAGCTGTTTTTT
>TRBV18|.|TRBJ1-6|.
CASSPEGIRSPLHF
TGTGCCAGCTCACCGGAGGGAATACGGTCACCCCTCCACTTT
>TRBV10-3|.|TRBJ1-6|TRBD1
CAIGQGNGPLHF
TGTGCCATCGGACAGGGTAACGGGCCCCTCCACTTT
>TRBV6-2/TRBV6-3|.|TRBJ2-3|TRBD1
CASSYSGQGQGAQYF
TGTGCCAGCAGTTACTCGGGACAGGGCCAAGGCGCGCAGTATTTT
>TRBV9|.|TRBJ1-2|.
CASSATPGIWGYTF
TGTGCCAGCAGCGCAACTCCAGGGATTTGGGGCTACACCTTC
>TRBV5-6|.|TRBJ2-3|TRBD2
CASSQTLGLVSTDTQYF
TGTGCCAGCAGCCAAACCCTCGGACTAGTTTCCACAGATACGCAGTATTTT
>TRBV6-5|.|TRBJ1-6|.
CASSYRDKNSPLHF
TGTGCCAGCAGTTACAGGGATAAGAATTCACCCCTCCACTTT
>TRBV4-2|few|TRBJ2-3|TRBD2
CASSQDGGADTQYF
TGTGCCAGCAGCCAAGACGGGGGGGCAGATACGCAGTATTTT
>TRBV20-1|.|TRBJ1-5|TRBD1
CSVKQGAGSNQPQHF
TGCAGTGTTAAACAGGGGGCTGGTAGCAATCAGCCCCAGCATTTT